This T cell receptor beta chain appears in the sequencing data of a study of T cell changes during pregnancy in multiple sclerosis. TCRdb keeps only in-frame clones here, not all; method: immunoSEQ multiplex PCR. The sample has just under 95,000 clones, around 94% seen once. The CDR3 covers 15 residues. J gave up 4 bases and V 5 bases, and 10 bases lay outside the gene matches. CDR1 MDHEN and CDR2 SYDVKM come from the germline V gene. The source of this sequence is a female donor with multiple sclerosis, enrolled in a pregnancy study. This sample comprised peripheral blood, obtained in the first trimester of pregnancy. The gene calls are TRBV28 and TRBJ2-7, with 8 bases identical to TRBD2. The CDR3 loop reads CASSLSSGIGYEQYF. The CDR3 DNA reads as TGTGCCAGCAGTCTGAGTAGCGGGATCGGGTACGAGCAGTACTTC.